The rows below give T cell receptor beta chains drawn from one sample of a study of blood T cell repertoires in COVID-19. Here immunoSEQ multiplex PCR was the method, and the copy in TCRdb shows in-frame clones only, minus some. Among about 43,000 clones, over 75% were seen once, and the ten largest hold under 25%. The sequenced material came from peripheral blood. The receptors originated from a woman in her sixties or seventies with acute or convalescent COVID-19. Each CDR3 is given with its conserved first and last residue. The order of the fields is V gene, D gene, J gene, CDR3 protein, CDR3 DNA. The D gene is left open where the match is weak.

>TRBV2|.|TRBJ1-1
CASSSRRMNTEAFF
TGTGCCAGCAGTTCCAGGAGGATGAACACTGAAGCTTTCTTT
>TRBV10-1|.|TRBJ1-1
CASSELGGFANTEAFF
TGCGCCAGCAGTGAGCTCGGCGGATTCGCGAACACTGAAGCTTTCTTT